The 30 T cell receptor beta chains reported below all come from one sample, sequenced in a study of blood T cell repertoires in COVID-19. Some clones are missing from TCRdb's copy, which holds only in-frame ones; the method was immunoSEQ multiplex PCR. This sample has over 110,000 clones, with 75% to 90% found just once. The sample taken for sequencing was PBMCs or T cells enriched from blood (not recorded which). Source of these receptors: a middle-aged man in a cohort exposed to, infected with or recovered from COVID-19 (not recorded which).

The rearrangement joins TRBV7-9 to TRBJ2-6, with D unresolved. V lost 5 bases and J 0 bases, leaving 17 bases between the germline ends. The CDR3 runs to 18 residues. CDR1 is SEHNR, CDR2 FQNEAQ, per germline (reference sequence). The CDR3 is CASSPPAEAISGANVLTF. Here the CDR3 DNA reads TGTGCCAGCAGCCCCCCGGCGGAAGCGATCTCTGGGGCCAACGTCCTGACTTTC.

CDR3 coding DNA: TGTGCCAGCAGCTCGGGACTCCTTTCAACTAATGAAAAACTGTTTTTT. This sequence encodes CASSSGLLSTNEKLFF. The J gene is TRBJ1-4, the V gene TRBV7-2, with a possible D match to TRBD1 (5 bases). V lost 4 bases, J lost 0 bases, and 12 bases lay in between. Germline lookup yields CDR1 SGHTA and CDR2 FQGNSA. The CDR3 spans 16 residues. Drawing the rest from reference TRBV7-2 and TRBJ1-4, the complete variable domain is GAGVSQSPSNKVTEKGKDVELRCDPISGHTALYWYRQSLGQGLEFLIYFQGNSAPDKSGLPSDRFSAERTGGSVSTLTIQRTQQEDSAVYLCASSSGLLSTNEKLFFGSGTQLSVL.

This clone was found a few times. This chain uses TRBV7-9 with TRBJ2-7; the match to TRBD1 covers 10 bases. The CDR3 consists of 16 residues. Germline V gives CDR1 SEHNR, CDR2 FQNEAQ (reference sequence). The junction had 11 bases not matched to a gene; V was cut back by 4 bases and J by 5 bases. As DNA, the CDR3 is TGTGCCAGCAGCTGGGAGCCTGGGACAGGGGCCAACGAGCAGTACTTC. It codes for CASSWEPGTGANEQYF.

The gene calls are TRBV18 and TRBJ2-1; unclear D gene. Between the trimmed V and J ends, which lost 3 bases and 0 bases, there was a span of 12 bases. CDR1 and CDR2 (germline): KGHSH, LQKENI. The CDR3 runs to 16 residues. CDR3 residues: CASSPRFESSYNEQFF. CDR3 in DNA: TGTGCCAGCTCACCCCGGTTTGAAAGCTCCTACAATGAGCAGTTCTTC.

This rearrangement joins TRBV7-9 to TRBJ1-1, with D unclear. Germline assignment: CDR1 SEHNR and CDR2 FQNEAQ (reference sequence). The CDR3 runs to 14 residues. V lost 4 bases to trimming and J lost 11 bases, with 20 bases between them. The CDR3 DNA follows: TGTGCCAGCAGCTCCTACCATTGGTCAGGCGAGGCTTTCTTT. Protein sequence: CASSSYHWSGEAFF.

The chain recombines TRBV19 with TRBJ2-7; D is possibly TRBD1 (6 bases). Germline V lookup: CDR1 LNHDA, CDR2 SQIVND (reference sequence). The CDR3 contains 15 residues. V lost 3 bases and J lost 3, with 15 bases in between. The CDR3, as DNA: TGTGCCAGTAGTATGGGACCGGGACAAAGCTACGAGCAGTACTTC. The encoded protein is CASSMGPGQSYEQYF.

The chain employs TRBV7-2 and TRBJ1-6; 10 bases fit TRBD1. This CDR3 contains 14 residues. The germline gives CDR1 SGHTA, CDR2 FQGNSA. The V segment lost 4 bases and the J segment 9 bases; nucleotides outside the gene matches: 3. The CDR3 loop is CASSSGTGVSPLHF. CDR3 coding DNA: TGTGCCAGCAGCTCCGGGACAGGGGTTTCACCCCTCCACTTT.

The chain is built from TRBV3-1 (or the pseudogene TRBV3-2) and TRBJ1-2, with D perhaps TRBD1 (5 bases). CDR1 is LGHDT and CDR2 is YNNKEL in the germline V gene (reference sequence). V gave up 5 bases and J gave up 7 bases, with 8 bases separating them. The CDR3 sequence is 11 residues long. The CDR3 sequence is CASSGGVGYTF. Here the CDR3 DNA reads TGTGCCAGCAGCGGAGGGGTTGGCTACACCTTC.

The rearrangement links TRBV6-5 to TRBJ2-1, with D perhaps matching TRBD2 (6 bases). The V and J ends lost 11 bases and 3 bases respectively, with 17 bases between them. This CDR3 comprises 14 residues. Germline lookup yields CDR1 MNHEY and CDR2 SVGAGI. The CDR3 nucleotides read TGTGCCGCAGGCCCTCCGGGGGACTACAATGAGCAGTTCTTC. This gives the protein CAAGPPGDYNEQFF.

The gene calls are TRBV30 and TRBJ1-2, with D unclear. The V end was cut by 3 bases, the J end by 1 base, with 9 bases between. The CDR3 covers 13 residues. CDR1 is GTSNPN, CDR2 SVGIG, per germline (reference sequence). The CDR3 is CAWSEILNYGYTF. The CDR3 DNA reads as TGTGCCTGGAGCGAAATACTTAACTATGGCTACACCTTC.

This clone was detected a few times. This sample also contains other DNA sequences that code for the same CDR3. V and J are TRBV27 and TRBJ2-7; 7 bases align to TRBD2. The CDR3 runs 13 residues. Germline assignment: CDR1 MNHEY and CDR2 SMNVEV (reference sequence). Unmatched junction bases numbered 7, after V lost 8 bases and J lost 3 bases. Here the CDR3 reads CASSLAGYYEQYF. The CDR3 nucleotides read TGTGCCAGCTCGTTAGCGGGTTACTACGAGCAGTACTTC.

V gene TRBV24-1 combines with J gene TRBJ2-1; 9 bases are a match to TRBD2. This CDR3 is built from 17 residues. Germline trimming cut 4 bases from V and 6 bases from J; bases unmatched to any gene: 12. Per the germline V gene, CDR1 is KGHDR and CDR2 is SFDVKD. In DNA, the CDR3 is TGTGCCACCAGTGACACAAGGGGACTAGCAAGTGTCAATGAGCAGTTCTTC. Translated: CATSDTRGLASVNEQFF.

The gene calls are TRBV7-6 and TRBJ2-3, with 7 positions matching TRBD2. The CDR3 sequence is 19 residues long. Germline lookup yields CDR1 SGHVS and CDR2 FNYEAQ. With 2 bases clipped from V and 0 bases from J, the junction kept 14 bases outside the gene matches. CDR3 region: CASSLSSGGGSTSTDTQYF. The CDR3 DNA reads as TGTGCCAGCAGCTTATCGTCCGGGGGAGGGTCAACTAGCACAGATACGCAGTATTTT.

This rearrangement joins TRBV30 to TRBJ2-7; 8 bases are a match to TRBD1. Trimming took 0 bases from V and 7 from J; bases not matched to a gene: 14. Germline loops: CDR1 GTSNPN, CDR2 SVGIG (reference sequence). The CDR3 loop spans 16 amino acids. Written as DNA, the CDR3 is TGTGCCTGGAGTGTACCCCCGGGGCAGGGGGCGCGGGAGCAGTACTTC. As protein: CAWSVPPGQGAREQYF. Looking up the rest from reference TRBV30 and TRBJ2-7 gives the full variable domain: SQTIHQWPATLVQPVGSPLSLECTVEGTSNPNLYWYRQAAGRGLQLLFYSVGIGQISSEVPQNLSASRPQDRQFILSSKKLLLSDSGFYLCAWSVPPGQGAREQYFGPGTRLTVT.

The chain couples TRBV6-2 or TRBV6-3 to TRBJ1-1; TRBD1 matches 8 bases. The ends lost 1 base at V and 10 bases at J; junction bases unmatched: 5. The CDR3 has 13 amino acids. In germline, CDR1 is MNHEY, CDR2 SVGEGT. The CDR3 reads CASSYWTGYGAFF. As DNA, the CDR3 is TGTGCCAGCAGTTACTGGACAGGGTATGGAGCTTTCTTT.

J is TRBJ2-7 and V is TRBV3-1 (or the pseudogene TRBV3-2); possible D gene TRBD2, 5 bases. This CDR3 has 13 amino acids. The germline gives CDR1 LGHDT, CDR2 YNNKEL (reference sequence). Trimming took off 1 base at V and 3 bases at J, with 7 bases between the two ends. CDR3 bases: TGTGCCAGCAGCCAAGGGGGAGACTACGAGCAGTACTTC. It is translated as CASSQGGDYEQYF.

This rearrangement joins TRBV6-1 to TRBJ2-1; 9 bases line up with TRBD2. CDR1 is MNHNS and CDR2 is SASEGT in the germline V gene. The CDR3 runs 17 residues. Trimming took 0 bases from V and 8 from J; bases not matched to a gene: 11. For the CDR3, the DNA is TGTGCCAGCAGTGAAGCGCGATGGGCGGGAGGGCCACATGAGCAGTTCTTC. This gives the protein CASSEARWAGGPHEQFF.

This clone has just a few counts. The chain joins TRBV6-5 to TRBJ2-5; no clear D gene. CDR3 length equals 11 residues. Trimming shortened V by 8 bases and J by 4 bases, and 8 bases separated the two germline ends. Germline CDR1 reads MNHEY; CDR2 reads SVGAGI. CDR3 loop: CASGVGETQYF. CDR3 bases: TGTGCCAGCGGAGTTGGAGAGACCCAGTACTTC.

The chain joins TRBV5-5 to TRBJ2-4; the D gene is possibly TRBD1 (6 bases). Germline assignment: CDR1 SGHKS and CDR2 YYEKEE (reference sequence). Trimming took off 1 base at V and 7 bases at J, with 9 bases between the two ends. The length of the CDR3 is 13 residues. The CDR3 coding sequence is TGTGCCAGCAGCTTGACAGGGTTGAACATTCAGTACTTC. Protein product: CASSLTGLNIQYF.

The chain employs TRBV27 and TRBJ1-6; TRBD1 might be the D (5 bases). This CDR3 is 13 amino acids long. Germline CDR1 and CDR2: MNHEY and SMNVEV (reference sequence). The V gene lost 1 base and the J gene lost 9 bases, with 7 bases spanning the gap. CDR3 in DNA: TGTGCCAGCAGTTTATTAAGGGGTTCACCCCTCCACTTT. This encodes CASSLLRGSPLHF.

The chain has TRBV3-1 (or the pseudogene TRBV3-2) and TRBJ2-2; a weak D match, TRBD2 (6 bases). Germline V gene data show CDR1 as LGHDT and CDR2 as YNNKEL (reference sequence). There are 12 residues in the CDR3. V gave up 6 bases and J gave up 4 bases, with 6 bases separating them. CDR3 region: CASRGGTGELFF. DNA of the CDR3: TGTGCCAGCAGGGGGGGCACCGGGGAGCTGTTTTTT.

This chain connects TRBV7-3 to TRBJ2-1; 13 bases align to TRBD2. V was pared by 4 bases and J by 7 bases, with 7 bases of the junction left unmatched. This CDR3 contains 16 residues. Germline values: CDR1 SGHTA, CDR2 FQGTGA. The chain's CDR3 is CASSSGLAGAVNEQFF. CDR3 sequence (DNA): TGTGCCAGCAGCTCAGGACTAGCGGGAGCCGTAAATGAGCAGTTCTTC.

The rearrangement joins TRBV28 to TRBJ1-2, with D tentatively TRBD1 (6 bases). V was shortened by 4 bases and J by 4 bases, with 13 bases between the two germline ends. The CDR3 is 14 amino acids. Germline CDR1 and CDR2: MDHEN and SYDVKM. CDR3 coding DNA: TGTGCCAGCAGTTACTCCGGGACACTCTATGGCTACACCTTC. As protein: CASSYSGTLYGYTF.

V and J are TRBV28 and TRBJ1-1; D not certain. CDR3 length equals 15 residues. Trimming cost V 5 bases and J 1 base, with 14 bases left between them. The V gene's germline CDR1 is MDHEN and CDR2 SYDVKM. The CDR3 spells CASSRLGTENTEAFF. Here the CDR3 DNA reads TGTGCCAGCAGTCGCCTAGGCACGGAGAACACTGAAGCTTTCTTT.

The gene calls are TRBV6-6 and TRBJ2-1, with a tentative D call TRBD1 (5 bases). There are 14 residues in the CDR3. The germline V gene encodes CDR1 MNHNY and CDR2 SVGAGI (reference sequence). Trimming removed 0 bases at V and 8 bases at J, with 11 bases between. DNA for the CDR3: TGTGCCAGCAGTTACTCTGCAGGGAACCATGAGCAGTTCTTC. This translates into CASSYSAGNHEQFF.

The rearrangement joins TRBV9 to TRBJ1-4; 7 nucleotides match TRBD1. This CDR3 is 15 amino acids long. Germline assignment: CDR1 SGDLS and CDR2 YYNGEE. V gave up 0 bases and J gave up 8 bases; unmatched junction bases: 7. The CDR3 coding sequence is TGTGCCAGCAGCGTAGCTGTCGCAGGGGGGGAAAAACTGTTTTTT. Its translation is CASSVAVAGGEKLFF. Full variable domain (missing parts from reference TRBV9 and TRBJ1-4): DSGVTQTPKHLITATGQRVTLRCSPRSGDLSVYWYQQSLDQGLQFLIQYYNGEERAKGNILERFSAQQFPDLHSELNLSSLELGDSALYFCASSVAVAGGEKLFFGSGTQLSVL.

This clone was observed a single time. CDR3 protein: CASSEKLTGELFF. The CDR3 bases are TGCGCCAGCAGTGAGAAGCTGACCGGGGAGCTGTTTTTT. The rearrangement joins TRBV10-1 to TRBJ2-2, with D hard to call. Trimming left V 2 bases short and J 5 bases short, with 6 bases between. CDR1 is WNHNN and CDR2 is SYGVQD in the germline V gene (reference sequence). This CDR3 contains 13 residues.

The rearrangement links TRBV7-2 to TRBJ1-1, with 9 bases fitting TRBD1. After removal of 3 bases from V and 0 bases from J, the junction contained 2 bases not matched to a gene. Germline V lookup: CDR1 SGHTA, CDR2 FQGNSA. This CDR3 contains 15 residues. The CDR3 nucleotides read TGTGCCAGCAGCTTCGGGACAGGGATGAACACTGAAGCTTTCTTT. Translating gives CASSFGTGMNTEAFF.

The rearrangement joins TRBV10-3 to TRBJ1-5, with TRBD1 matching 8 bases. The length of the CDR3 is 15 residues. Germline trimming cut 1 base from V and 6 bases from J; bases unmatched to any gene: 5. Per the germline V gene, CDR1 is ENHRY and CDR2 is SYGVKD. The CDR3 region has the DNA TGTGCCATCAGTGAGTTCGCAGGGGGCTCTCAGCCCCAGCATTTT. It yields the protein CAISEFAGGSQPQHF.

This clone showed up just a few times. The chain recombines TRBV11-3 with TRBJ2-7, with 10 bases fitting TRBD1. Per germline, CDR1 SGHNT and CDR2 YENEEA. CDR3 size: 16 residues. V lost 3 bases to trimming and J lost 0 bases; unmatched junction nucleotides: 5. The CDR3 is CASSLGTGAISYEQYF. CDR3 bases: TGTGCCAGCAGCTTGGGGACAGGGGCTATCTCCTACGAGCAGTACTTC.